The 19 T cell receptor beta chains listed next were all sequenced from one sample in a study of blood T cell repertoires in COVID-19. Assay used: immunoSEQ multiplex PCR; TCRdb lists only in-frame clones, some missing. The table has 88,000 or so clones, almost 85% seen once. Sequencing input: peripheral blood. These TCRs come from a man aged 80 or over with acute or convalescent COVID-19.

The CDR3 spells CASSGQGFTEAFF. Here the CDR3 DNA reads TGTGCCAGTAGTGGTCAGGGATTTACTGAAGCTTTCTTT. This sequence joins TRBV19 and TRBJ1-1, with a tentative D call TRBD1 (5 bases). Germline CDR1 LNHDA, CDR2 SQIVND (reference sequence). The germline V and J ends were trimmed by 5 bases and 5 bases, with 12 bases remaining between them. This CDR3 spans 13 amino acids.

The chain joins TRBV6-5 to TRBJ1-1, with unresolved D. V dropped 0 bases and J dropped 6 bases, with 14 bases sitting between them. This CDR3 contains 15 residues. The germline CDR1 and CDR2 sequences are MNHEY and SVGAGI. CDR3 nucleotides: TGTGCCAGCAGTTACTCAAGCACCTGGCAGGCTGAAGCTTTCTTT. Encoded protein: CASSYSSTWQAEAFF.

V and J are TRBV7-9 and TRBJ1-4; 7 positions agree with TRBD1. With 5 bases clipped from V and 2 bases from J, the junction kept 5 bases outside the gene matches. Germline V gene sequence: CDR1 SEHNR, CDR2 FQNEAQ (reference sequence). The CDR3 has 15 amino acids. The CDR3 loop reads CASSLPTGTNEKLFF. The CDR3 DNA reads TGTGCCAGCAGCCTCCCGACAGGGACTAATGAAAAACTGTTTTTT.

The gene calls are TRBV7-3 and TRBJ1-1; 7 nucleotides match TRBD1. The length of the CDR3 is 13 residues. J was trimmed by 8 bases and V by 0 bases; bases with no gene match: 3. Per the germline V gene, CDR1 is SGHTA and CDR2 is FQGTGA. The CDR3 DNA reads TGTGCCAGCAGCTTAACGAGGGGGCAGGAAGCTTTCTTT. Translating gives CASSLTRGQEAFF.

The rearrangement joins TRBV6-5 to TRBJ1-3; D possibly corresponds to TRBD1 (5 bases). Between the trimmed V and J ends, which lost 4 bases and 3 bases, there was a span of 10 bases. Looked up from germline, CDR1 is MNHEY and CDR2 is SVGAGI. This CDR3 has 14 amino acids. The CDR3 sequence: CASSFGGLGNTIYF. The CDR3 bases are TGTGCCAGCAGTTTCGGGGGTCTTGGAAACACCATATATTTT.

This clone was seen only a few times. This chain joins TRBV4-2 and TRBJ1-1; D unclear. The V gene lost 0 bases and the J gene lost 2 bases, with 10 bases spanning the gap. Germline CDR1 and CDR2: LGHNA and YNFKEQ. This CDR3 is 15 amino acids long. The DNA of the CDR3 is TGTGCCAGCAGCCAAGATTTCGGCGGCAACACTGAAGCTTTCTTT. It specifies CASSQDFGGNTEAFF.

The rearrangement joins TRBV9 to TRBJ1-2; tentative D call: TRBD1 (6 bases). Germline V gives CDR1 SGDLS, CDR2 YYNGEE. The CDR3 covers 15 residues. V was cut by 0 bases and J by 0 bases, with 9 bases left in between. The CDR3 DNA reads TGTGCCAGCAGCGTAGAGGACAGATCTAACTATGGCTACACCTTC. Its protein is CASSVEDRSNYGYTF.

This sequence joins TRBV2 and TRBJ1-4, with D perhaps matching TRBD1 (5 bases). The length of the CDR3 is 12 residues. Deletions cut 8 bases from V and 7 bases from J, with 11 bases between. The V gene's germline CDR1 is SNHLY and CDR2 FYNNEI. CDR3 sequence reads: CASGRGGEKLFF. The CDR3 bases are TGTGCCAGCGGGAGGGGTGGTGAAAAACTGTTTTTT.

The chain has TRBV28 and TRBJ2-7; D remains unclear. Germline V lookup: CDR1 MDHEN, CDR2 SYDVKM. V lost 3 bases, J lost 1 base, and 16 bases lay in between. The CDR3 spans 16 residues. In DNA form, the CDR3 reads TGTGCCAGCAGTTTTGACCTAGTGGGTTTGTCCTACGAGCAGTACTTC. Protein sequence: CASSFDLVGLSYEQYF.

This chain joins TRBV18 and TRBJ1-1; D is possibly TRBD1 (5 bases). The CDR3 loop spans 13 amino acids. The V end lost 3 bases, the J end lost 3 bases, and 8 bases lay between the germline ends. Germline loops: CDR1 KGHSH, CDR2 LQKENI. The CDR3 here is CASSPMTDTEAFF. CDR3 DNA: TGTGCCAGCTCACCTATGACAGACACTGAAGCTTTCTTT.

This rearrangement joins TRBV5-6 to TRBJ2-3; possible D gene TRBD1, 6 bases. This CDR3 spans 16 amino acids. Looked up from germline, CDR1 is SGHDT and CDR2 is YYEEEE. V was clipped by 4 bases and J by 2 bases, with 17 bases between them. The CDR3 here is CASSPSPTGSTDTQYF. CDR3 nucleotide sequence: TGTGCCAGCAGCCCTAGCCCGACAGGATCCACAGATACGCAGTATTTT.

Here the CDR3 reads CASSLVRNTEAFF. CDR3 coding DNA: TGTGCCAGCAGCTTGGTCAGGAACACTGAAGCTTTCTTT. The gene calls are TRBV5-8 and TRBJ1-1; D is uncertain. Germline CDR1 SGHTS, CDR2 YDEGEE. Trimming left V 0 bases short and J 1 base short, with 4 bases between. The CDR3 has 13 residues.

The chain couples TRBV30 to TRBJ1-5, with D possibly TRBD1 on 5 matching bases. The length of the CDR3 is 13 residues. Trimming left V 2 bases short and J 6 bases short, with 11 bases between. CDR1 is GTSNPN, CDR2 SVGIG, per germline (reference sequence). The DNA for the CDR3 is TGTGCCTGGAGTCCGGGGGACGGTCAGCCCCAGCATTTT. Its protein is CAWSPGDGQPQHF.

The genes are TRBV5-1 and TRBJ2-1, with 9 positions matching TRBD1. V was pared by 6 bases and J by 5 bases, with 3 bases of the junction left unmatched. This CDR3 region has 13 residues. The V gene's germline CDR1 is SGHRS and CDR2 YFSETQ. This chain's CDR3 is CASNRDRDNEQFF. The CDR3 DNA sequence: TGCGCCAGCAACCGGGACAGGGACAATGAGCAGTTCTTC.

The chain couples TRBV18 to TRBJ2-1; D may be TRBD1 (5 bases). This CDR3 has 15 residues. Trimming left V 3 bases short and J 7 bases short, with 16 bases between. Germline assignment: CDR1 KGHSH and CDR2 LQKENI. CDR3 residues: CASSPGAGRVNEQFF. The CDR3 DNA is TGTGCCAGCTCACCTGGCGCAGGCAGGGTAAATGAGCAGTTCTTC.

This clone was observed once. The CDR3 loop is CASSSPGEQFF. CDR3 nucleotide sequence: TGTGCCAGCAGCTCGCCCGGTGAGCAGTTCTTC. The rearrangement uses TRBV5-6 and TRBJ2-1; D is unclear. The CDR3 totals 11 residues. V gave up 3 bases and J gave up 9 bases, with 7 bases separating them. Germline values: CDR1 SGHDT, CDR2 YYEEEE.

The J gene is TRBJ2-1, the V gene TRBV6-1; possibly TRBD2 for D (7 bases). This CDR3 spans 17 amino acids. Germline CDR1 and CDR2: MNHNS and SASEGT. The germline V and J ends were trimmed by 0 bases and 10 bases, with 22 bases remaining between them. The CDR3 region is CASSEARMGGLGEEQFF. The CDR3 coding sequence is TGTGCCAGCAGTGAAGCGCGGATGGGGGGGCTAGGTGAGGAGCAGTTCTTC.

This clone was seen a single time. Other DNA sequences in the same sample also yield this CDR3. The CDR3 sequence: CASSRDRGNYGYTF. The CDR3 region has the DNA TGTGCCAGCAGTCGGGACAGGGGGAACTATGGCTACACCTTC. J is TRBJ1-2 and V is TRBV5-6, with TRBD1 matching over 11 bases. Germline V gene sequence: CDR1 SGHDT, CDR2 YYEEEE. After removal of 5 bases from V and 2 bases from J, the junction contained 2 bases not matched to a gene. The CDR3 is 14 amino acids.

V and J are TRBV6-6 and TRBJ1-6; TRBD1 aligns across 10 bases. This CDR3 spans 16 amino acids. The V and J ends lost 1 base and 7 bases, in that order; junction bases with no gene match: 4. Looked up from germline, CDR1 is MNHNY and CDR2 is SVGAGI (reference sequence). This chain's CDR3 is CASSYFDRGLNSPLHF. The CDR3 DNA sequence: TGTGCCAGCAGTTACTTTGACAGGGGGCTGAATTCACCCCTCCACTTT.